One sample yielded the 4 T cell receptor beta chains listed below, sequenced in a study of human T cells and chemical hapten exposure. The sample's time point: patch test 1, 2 weeks after DPC sensitization. Treatment indicated: therapeutic diphenylcyclopropenone sensitization with weekly scalp DPC. TCRdb re-analysed the RACE reads in MiXCR, keeping a single row per CDR3 protein. The sample lists more than 55,000 distinct CDR3 sequences; around 9.5% were seen once. The material was whole blood, obtained in connection with sensitization to the hapten diphenylcyclopropenone (DPC). The receptors derive from a woman in her thirties or forties with alopecia areata. Some clones in this sample may be carry-over from other donors' samples.

The chain is built from TRBV7-2 and TRBJ2-2; D is undetermined. This CDR3 comprises 13 residues. Germline CDR1 reads SGHTA; CDR2 reads FQGNSA. Trimming cost V 5 bases and J 4 bases, with 8 bases left between them. DNA of the CDR3: TGTGCCAGCAGCCAGCAGGTCACCGGGGAGCTGTTTTTT. Encoded protein: CASSQQVTGELFF.

The table lists this clonotype with many counts. The V and J genes are TRBV28 and TRBJ2-5, with 11 positions matching TRBD2. J gave up 4 bases and V 6 bases, and 7 bases lay outside the gene matches. The CDR3 spans 15 residues. The germline CDR1 and CDR2 sequences are MDHEN and SYDVKM. The DNA for the CDR3 is TGTGCCAGCAGCCAACATACTAGCGGGGGAGAGACCCAGTACTTC. It yields the protein CASSQHTSGGETQYF.

This clonotype appeared many times. This chain links TRBV4-3 with TRBJ1-2; tentatively, D is TRBD1 (5 bases). The CDR3 consists of 18 residues. In germline, CDR1 is LGHNA, CDR2 YSLEER. The V end was cut by 5 bases, the J end by 0 bases, with 22 bases between. The CDR3 here is CASSTGPRLTLANYGYTF. As DNA, the CDR3 is TGCGCCAGCAGCACGGGACCGCGTTTGACTTTAGCTAACTATGGCTACACCTTC.

The V and J genes are TRBV6-5 and TRBJ2-7; 10 bases map to TRBD1. The CDR3 spans 14 residues. Trimming cost V 6 bases and J 5 bases; bases outside gene matches: 7. Per germline, CDR1 MNHEY and CDR2 SVGAGI. The CDR3: CASSRGTGANEQYF. CDR3 DNA sequence: TGTGCCAGCAGCAGGGGGACAGGGGCGAACGAGCAGTACTTC.